A selection of T cell receptor beta chains follows, all from one sample in a study of CD8 T cells in ankylosing spondylitis. MiXCR, applied by TCRdb to the 5' RACE reads, yields one record per CDR3 protein. The top ten hold 3% to 4% of the sample, which has 250,000 to 350,000 distinct CDR3 sequences, around 20% seen once. Material: blood, either unsorted or a sorted T cell fraction (not recorded which). The receptors derive from a female donor with ankylosing spondylitis or in good health (not recorded which). Each CDR3 is given with its conserved first and last residue. Fields, in order: clone size, D gene, V gene, J gene, CDR3 DNA, CDR3 protein. The D gene is left open where the match is weak. Size is stated for part of the rows, as once, few or many counts, or as a class when the clone is expanded.

-,-,TRBV20-1,TRBJ2-7,TGCAGTGCTCGAGAGGCGGGGATCTACGAGCAGTACTTC,CSAREAGIYEQYF
-,-,TRBV12-3/TRBV12-4,TRBJ1-1,TGTGCCAGCAGTTTATTGGGTGCCACTGAAGCTTTCTTT,CASSLLGATEAFF
few,-,TRBV20-1,TRBJ1-2,TGCAGTGCTAATTCGAGGGTGGAGGGCTATGGCTACACCTTC,CSANSRVEGYGYTF
few,-,TRBV7-2,TRBJ2-7,TGTGCCAGCAGTCGTGATAGCGGATCCTACGAGCAGTACTTC,CASSRDSGSYEQYF
few,-,TRBV11-2,TRBJ1-1,TGTGCCAGCAGCTTAGTTGGGGACATAATGAACACTGAAGCTTTCTTT,CASSLVGDIMNTEAFF
-,-,TRBV6-5,TRBJ1-1,TGTGCCAGCAGTTGGGCAGAGGGACGCACTGAAGCTTTCTTT,CASSWAEGRTEAFF
many,-,TRBV29-1,TRBJ1-3,TGCAGCGCAAGTTTCTCGGATGACACCATATATTTT,CSASFSDDTIYF
few,-,TRBV2,TRBJ2-1,TGTGCCAGCAGTCAGCAGGGTAGGGGCGATGAGCAGTTCTTC,CASSQQGRGDEQFF
few,-,TRBV2,TRBJ2-7,TGTGCCAGCACCCTTAGAGACTCCTACGAGCAGTACTTC,CASTLRDSYEQYF
-,-,TRBV7-2,TRBJ2-1,TGTGCCAGCAGCTTAGCGAGGGGGAGGCCCAATGAGCAGTTCTTC,CASSLARGRPNEQFF
-,TRBD1,TRBV11-2,TRBJ2-1,TGTGCCAGCAGCCCACTTGGCCCCCTCGCCGGGACAGGGAACAATGAGCAGTTCTTC,CASSPLGPLAGTGNNEQFF
-,-,TRBV18,TRBJ1-2,TGTGCCAGCTCCGCGAGCGGACGTTATTACTATGGCTACACCTTC,CASSASGRYYYGYTF
few,TRBD1,TRBV6-2/TRBV6-3,TRBJ1-1,TGTGCCAGCAGCAACCTCGGGACAGGGTACGGTGAAGCTTTCTTT,CASSNLGTGYGEAFF
few,-,TRBV7-6,TRBJ2-2,TGTGCCAGCAGCCCTATGTCGACCACCGGGGAGCTGTTTTTT,CASSPMSTTGELFF
medium-sized,-,TRBV12-3/TRBV12-4,TRBJ2-3,TGTGCCAGCAGTTTAGAGTCCGGTGTTGTCGGCACAGATACGCAGTATTTT,CASSLESGVVGTDTQYF
few,-,TRBV3-1,TRBJ2-1,TGTGCCAGCAGCCAAGAGACAGGCGCCCACAATGAGCAGTTCTTC,CASSQETGAHNEQFF
-,-,TRBV7-2,TRBJ2-1,TGTGCCAGCAGCGTCGGGAGTAGCTCCTACAATGAGCAGTTCTTC,CASSVGSSSYNEQFF
-,TRBD1,TRBV12-3/TRBV12-4,TRBJ1-2,TGTGCCAGCAGTTTAAAGACAGGGGAGACCTATGGCTACACCTTC,CASSLKTGETYGYTF
-,-,TRBV11-3,TRBJ2-7,TGTGCCAGCAGCTTCGGCGGGAGAGGGGGAGAGCAGTACTTC,CASSFGGRGGEQYF
few,-,TRBV10-1,TRBJ1-2,TGCGCCAGCCGACGGGACACGGTGTGGGACTACACCTTC,CASRRDTVWDYTF
few,-,TRBV6-1,TRBJ2-2,TGTGCCAGCCTCCCAGCGAACACCGGGGAGCTGTTTTTT,CASLPANTGELFF
-,-,TRBV20-1,TRBJ2-3,TGCAGTGCTGACTCGGCTGGAATATTCACAGATACGCAGTATTTT,CSADSAGIFTDTQYF
-,-,TRBV20-1,TRBJ1-5,TGCAGTGCTAGTGACACAAAAGGCGGGATTCTGAGCAATCAGCCCCAGCATTTT,CSASDTKGGILSNQPQHF
-,-,TRBV20-1,TRBJ1-1,TGCAGTGCTAGAGATTATTTCAGGGAGGAGGCCACTGAAGCTTTCTTT,CSARDYFREEATEAFF
many,TRBD1,TRBV10-3,TRBJ1-3,TGTGCCATCAGGGTGACAGGGGGGCGAACCACCTCTGGAAACACCATATATTTT,CAIRVTGGRTTSGNTIYF
few,-,TRBV6-2/TRBV6-3,TRBJ2-1,TGTGCCAGCAGTTACCCCCAAAGAGGCGCCCACAATGAGCAGTTCTTC,CASSYPQRGAHNEQFF
-,-,TRBV20-1,TRBJ2-7,TGCAGTGCGAGGCCCAGTGCCTACGAGCAGTACTTC,CSARPSAYEQYF
many,TRBD2,TRBV20-1,TRBJ2-1,TGCAGTGCATCGGGGGAGGGGCCCGGAGATGAGCAGTTCTTC,CSASGEGPGDEQFF
many,TRBD1,TRBV20-1,TRBJ2-5,TGCAGTGCCTGGACAGGGGGCGAGGAGACCCAGTACTTC,CSAWTGGEETQYF
few,-,TRBV30,TRBJ2-5,TGTGCCTGGGCCCCCGCCAAAATCCAAGAGACCCAGTACTTC,CAWAPAKIQETQYF
few,TRBD1,TRBV29-1,TRBJ1-2,TGCAGCGTTGGGGGACAGGGAGGTCATGGCTACACCTTC,CSVGGQGGHGYTF
few,-,TRBV20-1,TRBJ2-1,TGCAGTGCTAGAGAGCCAGATCCTAATGAGCAGTTCTTC,CSAREPDPNEQFF
-,-,TRBV7-9,TRBJ2-7,TGTGCCAGCAGCCTCGGGGGCGCTCCCGAGGGAGAGCAGTACTTC,CASSLGGAPEGEQYF
-,-,TRBV29-1,TRBJ2-5,TGCAGCGTAGCCGGGACCCAAGAGACCCAGTACTTC,CSVAGTQETQYF
few,-,TRBV4-3,TRBJ2-1,TGCGCCAGCAGCCAAGAGGTCCAGGGCTACAATGAGCAGTTCTTC,CASSQEVQGYNEQFF
-,TRBD1,TRBV10-2,TRBJ2-7,TGCGCCAGCGTCCCCGCTAGACAGGGGGTATCGGGGGAGCAGTACTTC,CASVPARQGVSGEQYF
-,TRBD2,TRBV4-3,TRBJ2-3,TGCGCCAGCAGCCAGACCGGGACTAGGTCCGATACGCAGTATTTT,CASSQTGTRSDTQYF
-,TRBD1,TRBV7-6,TRBJ1-5,TGTGCCAGCAGCTTGGGACAGGGTAGTAATCAGCCCCAGCATTTT,CASSLGQGSNQPQHF
-,-,TRBV5-6,TRBJ2-7,TGTGCCAGCAGCTTGAGGGGACAAGGCCTCTACGAGCAGTACTTC,CASSLRGQGLYEQYF
-,-,TRBV5-1,TRBJ2-7,TGCGCCAGCAGCTTGGATGGCAGGGTAGGCGAGCAGTACTTC,CASSLDGRVGEQYF